Below, one T cell receptor (beta chain) is given with its context. Antigen specificity is unknown. The data stem from a study of cytomegalovirus exposure and HLA in healthy donors. General study points: Presence/absence analysis assumed near-uniform sequencing depth across donors.

Both 60 Vbeta primers and 13 Jbeta primers went into the PCR. Measured with immunoSEQ multiplex PCR; TCRdb has only the in-frame clones, and not every one. This repertoire shows about 98,000 clones, under 80% found once; its top ten account for under 2%. Germline CDR1 reads SQVTM; CDR2 reads ANQGSEA. The CDR3 length is 16 residues. V shed 4 bases, J shed 3 bases, and the junction held 14 bases outside the gene matches. The chain is built from TRBV29-1 and TRBJ2-7, with 8 bases aligning to TRBD1. The clonotype comes from a male donor in good health and CMV-seronegative. Sequencing was carried out using PBMCs. The DNA for the CDR3 is TGCAGCGTTGTTGGGGGAGAGGGACAGGAGTACTACGAGCAGTACTTC. This codes for CSVVGGEGQEYYEQYF.